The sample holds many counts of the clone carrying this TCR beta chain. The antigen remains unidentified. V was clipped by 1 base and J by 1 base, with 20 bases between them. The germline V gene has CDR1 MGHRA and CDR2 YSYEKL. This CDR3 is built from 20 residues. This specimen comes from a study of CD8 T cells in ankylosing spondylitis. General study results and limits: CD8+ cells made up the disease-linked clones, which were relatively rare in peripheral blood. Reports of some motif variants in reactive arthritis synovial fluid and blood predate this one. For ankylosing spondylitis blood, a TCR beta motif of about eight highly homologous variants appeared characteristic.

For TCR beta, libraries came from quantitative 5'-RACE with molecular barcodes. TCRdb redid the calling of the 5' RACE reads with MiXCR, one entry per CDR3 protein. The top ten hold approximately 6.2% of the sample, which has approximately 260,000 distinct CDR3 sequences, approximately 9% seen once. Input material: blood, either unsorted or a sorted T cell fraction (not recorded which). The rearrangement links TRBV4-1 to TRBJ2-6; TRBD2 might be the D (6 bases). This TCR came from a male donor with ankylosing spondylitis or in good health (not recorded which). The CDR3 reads CASSQGTMYFGGSGANVLTF. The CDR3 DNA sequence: TGCGCCAGCAGCCAAGGGACTATGTATTTCGGCGGGTCTGGGGCCAACGTCCTGACTTTC.